This T cell receptor beta chain was observed in a study of cytomegalovirus exposure and HLA in healthy donors. Study results and caveats: It has been reported that TCR beta sequences accurately predicted the HLA-A and HLA-B alleles of most subjects. With DRB1 most and HLA-C fewest, TCR association rates differed between HLA loci in a later analysis. Analyses of presence and absence presupposed an approximately uniform sequencing depth across donors.

Turning to this clone: Its antigen is still unknown.

Primers: 60 Vbeta forward and 13 Jbeta reverse. TCRdb's table, derived via immunoSEQ multiplex PCR, lists solely in-frame clones and lacks some. The sample comprises roughly 180,000 clones, roughly 79% of which are singletons, and under 1.5% rests with the top ten. The trim removed 7 bases at V and 4 bases at J, leaving 6 bases unmatched. The CDR3 spans 14 residues. The germline CDR1 and CDR2 sequences are SGHRS and YFSETQ. This chain uses TRBV5-1 with TRBJ2-1; 9 bases match TRBD1. This receptor was taken from a man between 25 and 39 years old in good health and CMV-seronegative. What was sequenced was PBMCs. For the CDR3, the DNA is TGCGCCAGCGCGGGACAGGGAATATACAATGAGCAGTTCTTC. Translating it yields CASAGQGIYNEQFF.